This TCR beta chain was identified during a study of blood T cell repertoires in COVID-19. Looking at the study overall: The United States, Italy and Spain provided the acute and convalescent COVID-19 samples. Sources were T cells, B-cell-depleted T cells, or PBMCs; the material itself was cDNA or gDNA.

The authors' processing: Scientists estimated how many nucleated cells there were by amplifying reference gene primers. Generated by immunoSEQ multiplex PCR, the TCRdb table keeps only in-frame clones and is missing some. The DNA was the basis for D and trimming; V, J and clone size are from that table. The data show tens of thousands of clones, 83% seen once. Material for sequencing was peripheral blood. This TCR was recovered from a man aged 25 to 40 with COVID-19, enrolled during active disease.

CDR3 in amino acids: CASGRDNEKLFF. The CDR3 bases are TGTGCCAGCGGACGGGATAATGAAAAACTGTTTTTT. The rearrangement links TRBV6-5 to TRBJ1-4, with no clear D. Germline CDR1 and CDR2: MNHEY and SVGAGI. The CDR3 extends over 12 amino acids. V was clipped by 8 bases and J by 4 bases, with 8 bases between them.